The entry below describes one T cell receptor beta chain. What it recognizes is unknown. The 5'RACE method, run with constant-segment primers, produced TCR alpha and TCR beta cDNA libraries (carrying sample barcodes and UMIs). TCRdb analysed the 5' RACE reads with MiXCR anew, one entry per CDR3 protein. There are 250,000 to 400,000 distinct CDR3 sequences in the sample; around an eighth occur only once, and 21% lies in the top ten. These data belong to a study of T-cell memory formation after mild COVID-19. Study in general: Largely donor-specific sequence clusters came from two donors. Study-level findings and limits: Cross-reactive memory seemingly joined, as some responding clones were found in pre-infection memory. Contracting clones localized mainly to CM and EM when CD4+ and mainly to EMRA when CD8+.

V shed 8 bases and J shed 2 bases, with 15 bases lying between them. This CDR3 is built from 15 residues. The receptor was derived from a man between 18 and 29 years old who had mild COVID-19 (a few samples of this study predate the infection). Cell type and time point are not known. This chain uses TRBV12-3 or TRBV12-4 with TRBJ1-4, with D possibly TRBD1 on 5 matching bases. The sample comprised PBMCs or a T cell subset sorted from them (not recorded which). This CDR3 reads CASALRGMTNEKLFF. The CDR3 bases are TGTGCCAGCGCCCTACGGGGGATGACTAATGAAAAACTGTTTTTT.